Listed here is a single T cell receptor beta chain. This sample was taken from a study of technical replicates of blood from several donors. V lost 10 bases to trimming and J lost 2 bases, with 16 bases between them. This CDR3 comprises 14 residues. Germline lookup yields CDR1 SGHVS and CDR2 FQNEAQ. Assay: immunoSEQ multiplex PCR; the TCRdb copy retains only in-frame clones and omits some. Among nearly 95,000 clones listed, less than 96% were seen once. The sequencing input was T cells isolated from PBMCs. The chain employs TRBV7-8 and TRBJ2-3; maybe TRBD1 (7 bases). The sequence was obtained from a human donor in good health. CDR3 loop: CATQTGRPTDTQYF. The CDR3 DNA reads as TGTGCCACCCAGACAGGGAGGCCCACAGATACGCAGTATTTT.